This T cell receptor beta chain was documented in a study of T-cell memory formation after mild COVID-19 (dated by TCRdb to 2020 to 2022). Some background on the complete study: TCR sequence clusters from the two donors were largely donor specific. The cohort was made up of two young adult volunteers, one female and one male, who were previously healthy. In two donors, T-cell clones that expanded and contracted after mild COVID-19 were followed by sequencing TCRalpha and TCRbeta repertoires longitudinally.

On the study overall, not on this receptor specifically: The study included only a couple of mild cases, and larger cohorts that include severe cases with pre-infection samples were judged to be necessary. Contracting CD4+ clones appeared mostly in the CM and EM memory subsets, whereas CD8+ clones were enriched in EMRA. Whether the second-wave clones peaking on day 37 were SARS-CoV-2 specific was not confirmed. Balanced CD4/CD8 phenotypes were observed for clones contracting from day 15 to 85, whereas a bias towards CD4+ was observed for a second wave of clones expanding from day 15 to 37. Some responding clones were detected in pre-infection memory, suggesting pre-existing cross-reactive memory T cells joined the SARS-CoV-2 response.

Ficoll-Paque density gradient centrifugation was the method used to isolate PBMCs. This clonotype was picked up a small number of times. This clone's antigen is unknown. Within one base of it there is no much larger clone, and no base qualities were kept. Sequenced on an Illumina NovaSeq 6000. TCRalpha and TCRbeta cDNA libraries were constructed by 5'RACE with constant-segment primers, with sample barcodes and unique molecular identifiers being introduced. RNA was extracted from every sample with Trizol reagent. The libraries were amplified in two PCR steps, and the second step added a second sample barcode and Illumina TruSeq adapters. Sequencing of the libraries was done on an Illumina NovaSeq, producing 2 x 150 bp paired-end reads. Per the source publication's procedure: Reads were demultiplexed and collapsed into UMI-guided consensus sequences with migec v1.2.7. Using mixcr v2.1.11, UMI consensuses were aligned to TRA and TRB V and J templates and then assembled into clonotypes. Clonotypes were classified as expanded or contracted when called significant by both edgeR and NoisET, with noise models trained on biological replicates. For edgeR calls, the cutoffs were a false discovery rate-adjusted p below 0.01 and a log2 fold-change threshold of 1. As an exploratory analysis of dynamics, max-normalized trajectories of the 1000 most abundant clonotypes were examined with PCA combined with hierarchical clustering. The CD4 or CD8 phenotype of responding clones was assigned using the separately sequenced CD4+ and CD8+ repertoires. The public reads were run again by TCRdb, first through fastp at Q25 and then through MiXCR, and only productive beta chains were kept. Rows with a matching CDR3 protein are joined into one entry that keeps the most common DNA and genes. These V and J calls derive from TCRdb rather than the authors' analysis. The sample table lists around 45,000 distinct CDR3 sequences, 7.5% to 10% of them with a count of one. Around 11% of the sample comes from the top ten.

V is reduced by 6 bases and J by 1 base, leaving a spacing of 13 bases between them. The CDR3 covers 14 residues, taking in both the cysteine and the phenylalanine. Left in the record is the CDR3 DNA by itself, 42 bases read in frame from the first base. The source is an adult woman who had mild COVID-19 (a few samples of this study predate the infection). The sample titles of this study are shuffled in the database, so cell type and time point are left out; the donor was told from shared clones. Sequenced material: PBMCs or a T cell subset sorted from them (not recorded which). Recombination connected TRBV12-3 or TRBV12-4 to TRBJ2-7, with the D gene not clear enough to name. The DNA sequence reads TGTGCCAGCAGGAGGTTGGGCCGTTCCTACGAGCAGTACTTC. It translates to CASRRLGRSYEQYF.